This T cell receptor (beta chain) was observed in a study of cytomegalovirus exposure and HLA in healthy donors. Study conclusions and caveats: In a later analysis, productive TCRs from donors in an Asian-associated ancestry cluster reportedly carried fewer N-insertions than the cohort mean. TCR beta V- and J-gene trimming was later associated with a missense DCLRE1C variant. An assumption of roughly uniform sequencing depth across donors underlay the presence/absence analyses. What a later analysis showed was that several of the most significant clusters appeared linked to common viral pathogens.

A remark on this clone: Antigen: not known.

Researchers ran the PCR with 60 Vbeta and 13 Jbeta primers. The method was immunoSEQ multiplex PCR; TCRdb's version includes in-frame clones alone and lacks a portion of them. The data hold some 130,000 clones, with about 74% observed a single time. The CDR3 covers 12 residues. The V gene's germline CDR1 is MNHNY and CDR2 SVGAGI (reference sequence). Trimming pared 2 bases from V and 8 bases from J, leaving 9 bases between. The V gene is TRBV6-6, the J gene TRBJ1-2; unclear D gene. The TCR comes from a woman aged 45 to 65 in good health and CMV-seropositive. The sequenced material came from PBMCs. The CDR3 DNA sequence: TGTGCCAGCAGTTACGACAATGGGGGCTACACCTTC. Translated, it gives CASSYDNGGYTF.